This T cell receptor beta chain was observed in a study of beta chain features in type 1 diabetes. Study observations and caveats: When Type 1 diabetes patients were examined, their TCRB CDR3s proved moderately but significantly shorter in all four CD4+ subsets.

This CDR3 is 11 amino acids long. Germline V lookup: CDR1 GTSNPN, CDR2 SVGIG (reference sequence). V lost 4 bases to trimming and J lost 6 bases, with 7 bases between them. This clone came up a few times. Its specificity is not known. The investigators reverse transcribed all of the isolated RNA, so they sequenced expressed TCRB transcripts. Sequenced by immunoSEQ multiplex PCR; TCRdb stores in-frame clones only, minus some. Among a few hundred thousand clones listed, approximately 14% were seen once. The sequencing input was naive CD4+ T cells from blood. This clonotype was obtained from a man between 25 and 39 years old with type 1 diabetes. This sequence joins TRBV30 and TRBJ2-4; no clear D gene. CDR3 coding DNA: TGTGCCTGGATGTCGTCAAACATTCAGTACTTC. It codes for CAWMSSNIQYF.